Shown below are 23 T cell receptor beta chains from a single sample sequenced in a study of spatial heterogeneity in lung cancer (dated by TCRdb to between 2017 and 2020). Library preparation employed 5' RACE. Sequencing used a NextSeq 500. TCRdb reprocessed the public reads (quality trimming at Q25 with fastp, clone calling with MiXCR) and kept in-frame beta chains. For every CDR3 protein sequence, its rows merge into one entry that carries the most common genes and DNA. A total of 13,000 or so distinct CDR3 sequences appear in this sample, 5.6% of them only once. 11% of the sample is held by the ten biggest clonotypes. No antigens are known for them. The sample's time point label, in plain terms: sample taken at primary tumor resection. General findings and caveats noted by the study authors: The tumor nonsynonymous mutation count correlated with the number of expanded intratumoral alpha and beta TCRs.

The sample consisted of lung tumor tissue, taken at surgery. The receptors stem from a female donor with early-stage non-small cell lung cancer.

This clonotype is labeled medium-sized (0.01 to 0.1%). This beta chain is a stray sequence in a library constructed for alpha chains; its clone size is not meaningful. The chain carries TRBV20-1 and TRBJ1-1, with D uncertain. Germline V lookup: CDR1 DFQATT, CDR2 SNEGSKA (reference sequence). V was clipped by 6 bases and J by 1 base, with 9 bases between them. CDR3 size: 12 residues. The CDR3 is CSAPRRNTEAFF. DNA of the CDR3: TGCAGTGCCCCGAGACGGAACACTGAAGCTTTCTTT.

This clonotype was seen many times. Being off target in a library aimed at alpha chains, this beta chain has a size of little meaning. V usage is TRBV6-5 and J usage is TRBJ1-2; D perhaps matches TRBD1 (5 bases). The CDR3 sequence is 15 residues long. In germline, CDR1 is MNHEY, CDR2 SVGAGI. Trimming pared 8 bases from V and 0 bases from J, leaving 16 bases between. In nucleotides, the CDR3 is TGTGCCAGCTCGACTACCCGGGGGGCTAACTATGGCTACACCTTC. Protein sequence: CASSTTRGANYGYTF.

This clonotype occurred many times. This beta chain turned up in a library designed for alpha chains; as an off-target read, its abundance says little. The rearrangement joins TRBV20-1 to TRBJ1-2; D may be TRBD1 (5 bases). The CDR3 is made up of 13 amino acids. Germline CDR1 is DFQATT and CDR2 is SNEGSKA (reference sequence). The V and J ends lost 4 bases and 3 bases respectively, with 12 bases between them. The CDR3 sequence: CSAMPPGYYGYTF. CDR3 nucleotides: TGCAGTGCTATGCCCCCAGGGTACTATGGCTACACCTTC.

The sample holds many counts of this clonotype. This beta chain represents an off-target read in a library built for alpha chains; its size is of limited meaning. The J gene is TRBJ2-2, the V gene TRBV4-2; TRBD2 matches 10 bases. Germline V lookup: CDR1 LGHNA, CDR2 YNFKEQ. With 2 bases clipped from V and 6 bases from J, the junction kept 9 bases outside the gene matches. This CDR3 region has 17 residues. The CDR3 protein is CASSQSPLSGGAGELFF. Here the CDR3 DNA reads TGTGCCAGCAGCCAAAGCCCCCTGAGCGGGGGGGCCGGGGAGCTGTTTTTT.

At least ten counts were recorded for this clonotype. This beta chain is an unintended read in a library built for alpha chains; its size means little. The J gene is TRBJ1-5, the V gene TRBV20-1; D might be TRBD1 (5 bases). V was cut by 4 bases and J by 5 bases, with 12 bases left in between. Looked up from germline, CDR1 is DFQATT and CDR2 is SNEGSKA (reference sequence). The length of the CDR3 is 13 residues. CDR3 protein: CSAIRGTDQPQHF. The CDR3, as DNA: TGCAGTGCTATTAGAGGGACCGATCAGCCCCAGCATTTT.

This clonotype showed up many times. This beta chain was picked up by a library intended for alpha chains and is off target, so its count carries little meaning. This rearrangement joins TRBV30 to TRBJ1-1; TRBD1 aligns across 9 bases. CDR3 size: 11 residues. From germline, CDR1 is GTSNPN and CDR2 SVGIG (reference sequence). Unmatched junction bases numbered 8, after V lost 8 bases and J lost 10 bases. The CDR3: CAGQGHRAAFF. CDR3 bases: TGTGCCGGACAGGGGCATAGGGCAGCTTTCTTT.

This clonotype was recorded at least ten times. This beta chain was picked up by a library intended for alpha chains and is off target, so its count carries little meaning. V usage is TRBV6-5 and J usage is TRBJ1-2; no firm D call. V gave up 5 bases and J gave up 7 bases, with 14 bases separating them. The CDR3 is 13 residues long. Germline CDR1 MNHEY, CDR2 SVGAGI. Written as DNA, the CDR3 is TGTGCCAGCAGTCTAAGGGAGGGAGGTGGCTACACCTTC. Amino acids: CASSLREGGGYTF.

The table lists this clonotype with many counts. The size of this beta chain means little, since it is a stray read in a library made for alpha chains. CDR3 in DNA: TGTGCCAGCAGCTTGATTGCAGGGGGTGAGGGCTATGGCTACACCTTC. It specifies CASSLIAGGEGYGYTF. The chain is built from TRBV5-6 and TRBJ1-2; 7 bases fit TRBD1. Germline trimming cut 1 base from V and 4 bases from J; bases unmatched to any gene: 10. The CDR3 is 16 residues long. The germline V gene has CDR1 SGHDT and CDR2 YYEEEE.

In the case of this clonotype: This beta chain slipped into a library made for alpha chains as a stray read, so its size is not meaningful. The chain joins TRBV3-1 to TRBJ2-1, with D unclear. CDR1 is LGHDT, CDR2 YNNKEL, per germline (reference sequence). V was trimmed by 1 base and J by 0 bases, leaving 7 bases between them. This CDR3 region has 15 residues. CDR3 nucleotide sequence: TGTGCCAGCAGCCAAGTGGCACGCTCCTACAATGAGCAGTTCTTC. As protein: CASSQVARSYNEQFF.

This clonotype was seen repeatedly, ten times or more. This beta chain is a stray read from a library made for alpha chains; its abundance is not meaningful. The rearrangement links TRBV12-3 or TRBV12-4 to TRBJ1-5; 8 bases align to TRBD1. Trimming took 6 bases from V and 9 from J; bases not matched to a gene: 10. The CDR3 covers 14 residues. The CDR3 nucleotides read TGTGCCAGCAGGGCAGGGACAGGCGATCCGCCCCAGCATTTT. Protein sequence: CASRAGTGDPPQHF.

In this sample, this clonotype turned up many times. Found in a library prepared for alpha chains, this beta chain is an off-target read, and its abundance has little meaning. The chain recombines TRBV3-1 with TRBJ1-6; weak D call: TRBD1 (5 bases). Germline V CDR1 and CDR2: LGHDT, YNNKEL (reference sequence). V lost 0 bases to trimming and J lost 6 bases, with 12 bases between them. This CDR3 region has 16 residues. The DNA of the CDR3 is TGTGCCAGCAGCCAAGACTGGGTCGGGGGTAATTCACCCCTCCACTTT. Protein product: CASSQDWVGGNSPLHF.

This clonotype was seen at least ten times. This beta chain is off target for a library built for alpha chains, so its abundance means little. The J gene is TRBJ1-2, the V gene TRBV29-1; D is unclear. V was cut by 6 bases and J by 7 bases, with 21 bases left in between. Germline loops: CDR1 SQVTM, CDR2 ANQGSEA. This CDR3 contains 14 residues. This chain's CDR3 is CSVGAALGGTGYTF. DNA for the CDR3: TGCAGCGTCGGCGCCGCTTTGGGCGGAACTGGCTACACCTTC.

This clonotype was observed at least ten times. Since the library was made to target alpha chains, this beta chain is a stray read and its abundance is not meaningful. V and J are TRBV7-6 and TRBJ2-7, with D possibly TRBD1 on 6 matching bases. Germline CDR1 and CDR2: SGHVS and FNYEAQ. This CDR3 has 17 residues. V was clipped by 5 bases and J by 2 bases, with 22 bases between them. CDR3 residues: CASSLSSGVAAPYEQYF. The CDR3 nucleotides are TGTGCCAGCAGCCTCTCATCAGGGGTTGCTGCCCCCTACGAGCAGTACTTC.

This clonotype occurred many times. As an off-target read in a library built for alpha chains, this beta chain has a frequency of little significance. The V call is TRBV7-2, the J call TRBJ1-2; D is ambiguous. Germline CDR1 SGHTA, CDR2 FQGNSA. The CDR3 has 15 residues. V was pared by 1 base and J by 2 bases, with 11 bases between. CDR3 region: CASSLDGSPNYGYTF. The CDR3 region has the DNA TGTGCCAGCAGCTTAGACGGGAGCCCAAACTATGGCTACACCTTC.

In this sample, this clonotype turned up many times. This beta chain came through as a stray read in a library set up for alpha chains, and its size says little. The rearrangement uses TRBV12-3 or TRBV12-4 and TRBJ1-2; 8 bases fit TRBD1. J was trimmed by 7 bases and V by 2 bases; bases with no gene match: 6. The CDR3 is made up of 14 amino acids. This CDR3 is CASSLIRTGSGYTF. DNA of the CDR3: TGTGCCAGCAGTTTAATCAGGACAGGGTCTGGCTACACCTTC.

This clonotype is medium-sized. This beta chain was picked up by a library intended for alpha chains and is off target, so its count carries little meaning. V is TRBV6-5 and J is TRBJ1-1; D gene uncertain. Germline V gives CDR1 MNHEY, CDR2 SVGAGI. Trimming shortened V by 4 bases and J by 1 base, and 13 bases separated the two germline ends. The CDR3 is 15 residues long. CDR3: CASSFSPVANTEAFF. CDR3 DNA sequence: TGTGCCAGCAGTTTCTCGCCGGTCGCGAACACTGAAGCTTTCTTT.

This clonotype was seen repeatedly, ten times or more. This beta chain is off target for a library built for alpha chains, so its abundance means little. The chain is built from TRBV12-3 or TRBV12-4 and TRBJ2-1, with TRBD2 matching over 10 bases. V was pared by 3 bases and J by 8 bases, with 7 bases of the junction left unmatched. CDR3 size: 15 residues. The CDR3 DNA reads TGTGCCAGCAGTTTCCGAGCGGGGGGGCCGTATGAGCAGTTCTTC. As protein: CASSFRAGGPYEQFF.

This clonotype came up many times. Found in a library prepared for alpha chains, this beta chain is an off-target read, and its abundance has little meaning. The chain recombines TRBV29-1 with TRBJ2-2; TRBD1 matches 7 bases. Per the germline V gene, CDR1 is SQVTM and CDR2 is ANQGSEA. After removal of 6 bases from V and 0 bases from J, the junction contained 4 bases not matched to a gene. The CDR3 is 14 amino acids. In DNA form, the CDR3 reads TGCAGCGTCACAGGGGATCCGAACACCGGGGAGCTGTTTTTT. It yields the protein CSVTGDPNTGELFF.

There are many counts of this clonotype. A library prepared for alpha chains yielded this beta chain as an off-target read; its size is of little meaning. For the CDR3, the DNA is TGTGCCAGCTCACTAAGACAGGGGAGTAATGAAAAACTGTTTTTT. Residues: CASSLRQGSNEKLFF. This chain connects TRBV18 to TRBJ1-4, with 8 bases identical to TRBD1. Germline trimming cut 4 bases from V and 4 bases from J; bases unmatched to any gene: 5. The germline V gene has CDR1 KGHSH and CDR2 LQKENI. The CDR3 consists of 15 residues.

In its sample, this clonotype was seen many times. Since the library was made to target alpha chains, this beta chain is a stray read and its abundance is not meaningful. The chain employs TRBV7-2 and TRBJ2-3, with no clear D. CDR1 is SGHTA and CDR2 is FQGNSA in the germline V gene. Trimming cost V 1 base and J 7 bases, with 6 bases left between them. The CDR3 contains 12 residues. The CDR3, as DNA: TGTGCCAGCAGCTTAGGCGTCTATACGCAGTATTTT. Translation gives CASSLGVYTQYF.

This clonotype came up many times. With the library built for alpha chains, this beta chain is off target and its frequency is not meaningful. The chain combines TRBV9 with TRBJ2-3; D unclear. The CDR3 consists of 15 residues. V lost 4 bases, J lost 2 bases, and 14 bases lay in between. CDR1 and CDR2 from the germline V gene are SGDLS and YYNGEE. CDR3 nucleotides: TGTGCCAGCAGCTCCGTTCCTACCCCCACAGATACGCAGTATTTT. It translates to CASSSVPTPTDTQYF.

In this sample, this clonotype turned up many times. This beta chain is off target for a library built for alpha chains, so its abundance means little. V usage is TRBV7-2 and J usage is TRBJ2-3; D not resolved. In germline, CDR1 is SGHTA, CDR2 FQGNSA. Trimming took off 4 bases at V and 0 bases at J, with 8 bases between the two ends. The CDR3 sequence is 14 residues long. The CDR3 region is CASSSRRSTDTQYF. The DNA for the CDR3 is TGTGCCAGCAGCTCCAGACGGAGCACAGATACGCAGTATTTT.

This clonotype is medium-sized within its sample. This beta chain is a stray read from a library made for alpha chains; its abundance is not meaningful. This chain links TRBV6-2 or TRBV6-3 with TRBJ2-2; weak D call: TRBD2 (6 bases). In germline, CDR1 is MNHEY, CDR2 SVGEGT. V lost 6 bases to trimming and J lost 6 bases, with 14 bases between them. This CDR3 region has 14 residues. CDR3 in DNA: TGTGCCAGCAGAGCCGGGACTTCCTCCGGGGAGCTGTTTTTT. This codes for CASRAGTSSGELFF.